This T cell receptor (beta chain) is from a study of blood T cell repertoires in COVID-19. Background on the study: T cells, B-cell-depleted T cells, or PBMCs provided the cDNA or gDNA that served as material.

V was trimmed by 4 bases and J by 0 bases, leaving 16 bases between them. This CDR3 comprises 18 residues. CDR1 SNHLY and CDR2 FYNNEI come from the germline V gene. The count of this clone is one. Here immunoSEQ multiplex PCR was the method, and the copy in TCRdb shows in-frame clones only, minus some. The table has over 85,000 clones, approximately 68% seen once; the top ten hold more than 7.5%. J is TRBJ2-6 and V is TRBV2; D is possibly TRBD1 (5 bases). Input material: peripheral blood. The source of this sequence is a woman aged 60 to 75 with acute or convalescent COVID-19. The CDR3 DNA follows: TGTGCCAGCAGTGTCTTGCAGGGAAGAAGCTCTGGGGCCAACGTCCTGACTTTC. It is translated as CASSVLQGRSSGANVLTF.